Listed here is a single T cell receptor beta chain. The germline CDR1 and CDR2 sequences are SGHVS and FNYEAQ. CDR3 length equals 13 residues. The V and J ends lost 2 bases and 9 bases, in that order; junction bases with no gene match: 4. The record originates from a study of early T cells in non-severe SARS-CoV-2 infection. Study summary: Unsorted whole blood bulk RNA was sequenced, with unpaired chains.

MiXCR, run by TCRdb on the 5' RACE reads, gives a single entry per CDR3 protein. Seen here are 85,000 to 90,000 distinct CDR3 sequences, about 15% observed once, and the top ten hold approximately 0.5%. Sequencing was carried out using whole blood. The gene calls are TRBV7-6 and TRBJ2-1, with 7 bases that match TRBD1. The source of this sequence is an adult who was a healthcare worker with PCR-confirmed SARS-CoV-2 infection or an uninfected control (not recorded which). Here the CDR3 DNA reads TGTGCCAGCAGCTTAAGGACAGGTGGTGAGCAGTTCTTC. Its protein product is CASSLRTGGEQFF.